This T cell receptor (beta chain) was documented in a study of CD8 T cells in ankylosing spondylitis. In its sample, this clonotype was seen a few times. Its antigen remains unidentified. Overall study findings and caveats: It appeared that ankylosing spondylitis blood was characterized by a TCR beta motif of about eight highly homologous variants.

In TCRdb, the 5' RACE reads were re-called with MiXCR into one record per CDR3 protein. The repertoire holds some 330,000 distinct CDR3 sequences, with roughly 8% as singletons. CDR1 and CDR2 (germline): DFQATT, SNEGSKA (reference sequence). Trimming took 6 bases from V and 3 from J; bases not matched to a gene: 9. The CDR3 runs to 14 residues. The clonotype comes from a male donor with ankylosing spondylitis. The material sequenced was blood, either unsorted or a sorted T cell fraction (not recorded which). The rearrangement links TRBV20-1 to TRBJ2-7; 9 bases line up with TRBD2. In DNA, the CDR3 is TGCAGTGCCTCCGCCCCTAGCGGGGTCTACGAGCAGTACTTC. This encodes CSASAPSGVYEQYF.